The 12 T cell receptor beta chains given below trace back to one sample, sequenced in a study of beta chain features in type 1 diabetes. Sequencing targeted expressed TCRB transcripts, as all isolated RNA had been reverse transcribed. This table comes from immunoSEQ multiplex PCR, and its TCRdb copy is limited to in-frame clones, with some not included. Here the sample spans under 400,000 clones, around 12% being singletons. The sequencing input was naive CD4+ T cells from blood. Source of these receptors: a man between 18 and 29 years old in good health.

Written as DNA, the CDR3 is TGTGCCAGCAGCTTTAGGGGCCCGACGAACACCGGGGAGCTGTTTTTT. This gives the protein CASSFRGPTNTGELFF. The chain recombines TRBV5-4 with TRBJ2-2; D possibly corresponds to TRBD1 (5 bases). Between the trimmed V and J ends, which lost 2 bases and 0 bases, there was a span of 11 bases. CDR1 SGHNT and CDR2 YYREEE come from the germline V gene (reference sequence). The CDR3 sequence is 16 residues long.

This clone was recorded a few times. This chain uses TRBV6-5 with TRBJ1-4; weak D call: TRBD1 (6 bases). The CDR3 covers 13 residues. Trimming removed 5 bases at V and 8 bases at J, with 12 bases between. Germline V gene data show CDR1 as MNHEY and CDR2 as SVGAGI. CDR3 loop: CASSRQASEKLFF. The CDR3 DNA sequence: TGTGCCAGCAGTAGACAGGCGTCAGAAAAACTGTTTTTT.

This clone was detected only a few times. The CDR3 loop is CASSLVLMGGQSYEQYF. In nucleotides, the CDR3 is TGTGCCAGCAGTTTGGTCCTCATGGGGGGACAGTCCTACGAGCAGTACTTC. V gene TRBV28 combines with J gene TRBJ2-7; possibly TRBD1 for D (7 bases). The CDR3 length is 17 residues. Trimming removed 3 bases from V and 1 base from J, with 19 bases in between. Germline values: CDR1 MDHEN, CDR2 SYDVKM.

CDR3 residues: CATSRVPVQETQYF. The CDR3 DNA is TGTGCCACCAGCAGAGTTCCGGTCCAAGAGACCCAGTACTTC. This rearrangement joins TRBV15 to TRBJ2-5; D remains unclear. V lost 1 base to trimming and J lost 1 base, with 7 bases between them. Germline lookup yields CDR1 LNHNV and CDR2 YYDKDF (reference sequence). The CDR3 is 14 residues long.

The V and J genes are TRBV6-5 and TRBJ2-7, with 7 bases lining up with TRBD1. The CDR3 loop spans 15 amino acids. V trimming: 6 bases; J trimming: 0 bases; junction bases outside the gene matches: 8. Germline-derived CDR1 and CDR2 are MNHEY and SVGAGI. The CDR3 sequence: CASSLHRGSSYEQYF. CDR3 sequence (DNA): TGTGCCAGCAGCCTACACAGGGGAAGCTCCTACGAGCAGTACTTC.

The genes are TRBV30 and TRBJ2-1; 7 bases agree with TRBD1. The V gene end was trimmed by 4 bases and the J gene end by 6 bases; junction bases not matched to a gene: 0. This CDR3 spans 11 amino acids. Germline V gene data show CDR1 as GTSNPN and CDR2 as SVGIG (reference sequence). CDR3 sequence: CAWKGANEQFF. The CDR3 DNA reads as TGTGCCTGGAAGGGGGCCAATGAGCAGTTCTTC.

The chain carries TRBV29-1 and TRBJ2-5; TRBD1 matches at 8 bases. CDR1 SQVTM and CDR2 ANQGSEA come from the germline V gene. J was trimmed by 5 bases and V by 6 bases; bases with no gene match: 5. This CDR3 has 12 amino acids. CDR3 nucleotides: TGCAGCGTCCGACAGGGGACGGAGACCCAGTACTTC. Translating it yields CSVRQGTETQYF.

This rearrangement joins TRBV6-1 to TRBJ2-3; 9 bases are a match to TRBD2. Trimming removed 2 bases from V and 0 bases from J; junction bases left unmatched: 3. The CDR3 consists of 16 residues. In germline, CDR1 is MNHNS, CDR2 SASEGT. The CDR3 region is CASSELTSGSTDTQYF. CDR3 sequence (DNA): TGTGCCAGCAGTGAATTAACTAGCGGGAGCACAGATACGCAGTATTTT.

This chain uses TRBV7-8 with TRBJ2-3, with 7 bases fitting TRBD2. The CDR3 extends over 18 amino acids. Germline V lookup: CDR1 SGHVS, CDR2 FQNEAQ. V dropped 5 bases and J dropped 1; count of bases not matched to a gene: 15. CDR3 protein: CASSPRGGSLFGTDTQYF. In DNA, the CDR3 is TGTGCCAGCAGCCCACGTGGCGGGAGTTTGTTCGGCACAGATACGCAGTATTTT.

The chain employs TRBV7-8 and TRBJ2-4; D is possibly TRBD2 (6 bases). CDR3 length: 12 amino acids. Trimming cost V 11 bases and J 3 bases, with 11 bases left between them. Germline CDR1 is SGHVS and CDR2 is FQNEAQ. CDR3 bases: TGTGCCGGGGGGTTGGACAAAAACATTCAGTACTTC. As protein: CAGGLDKNIQYF.

This clone was recorded a few times. The chain recombines TRBV6-5 with TRBJ2-5, with D possibly being TRBD2 (6 bases). The CDR3 totals 15 residues. V gave up 4 bases and J gave up 5 bases, with 17 bases separating them. Per the germline V gene, CDR1 is MNHEY and CDR2 is SVGAGI. DNA of the CDR3: TGTGCCAGCAGTTCGGGAGAGGCGTTTAGGGAGACCCAGTACTTC. Its protein is CASSSGEAFRETQYF.

On this clone itself: The same CDR3 also results from other DNA sequences found in this sample. The V and J genes are TRBV20-1 and TRBJ2-7; TRBD2 is a possible D gene (6 bases). Trimming removed 3 bases at V and 5 bases at J, with 8 bases between. Germline V gene sequence: CDR1 DFQATT, CDR2 SNEGSKA (reference sequence). There are 11 residues in the CDR3. The CDR3 nucleotides read TGCAGTGCTAGCCCGGGGGACGAGCAGTACTTC. Protein product: CSASPGDEQYF.